What follows are 27 T cell receptor beta chains derived from one specimen sequenced in a study of T cell repertoires in cytomegalovirus infection. Using its own MiXCR run on the reads, TCRdb lists one record per CDR3 protein. Seen here are about 700,000 distinct CDR3 sequences, about 30% observed once, and the top ten hold about 18%. Their cognate antigens are unknown. The source was cultured PBMCs, collected from culture after CMV antigen stimulation. These receptors all come from a human donor in good health (CMV status not recorded). Some clones in this sample may be carry-over from other donors' samples.

CDR3 region: CASSLWGTGSDEQFF. The CDR3 nucleotides read TGCGCCAGCAGCTTGTGGGGGACAGGGTCCGATGAGCAGTTCTTC. This chain uses TRBV5-1 with TRBJ2-1, with TRBD1 identical over 9 bases. This CDR3 spans 15 amino acids. V lost 1 base and J lost 8; bases outside the gene matches: 7. Germline V gene data show CDR1 as SGHRS and CDR2 as YFSETQ.

This chain joins TRBV4-1 and TRBJ2-7, with D maybe TRBD1 (5 bases). Germline V gene data show CDR1 as MGHRA and CDR2 as YSYEKL. Trimming shortened V by 0 bases and J by 3 bases, and 9 bases separated the two germline ends. This CDR3 comprises 14 residues. The CDR3, as DNA: TGCGCCAGCAGCCAAGACAAAGACAGCTACGAGCAGTACTTC. This translates into CASSQDKDSYEQYF.

This chain connects TRBV6-1 to TRBJ1-1, with D hard to call. This CDR3 is 15 amino acids long. Trimming pared 6 bases from V and 1 base from J, leaving 15 bases between. The germline gives CDR1 MNHNS, CDR2 SASEGT. The DNA of the CDR3 is TGTGCCAGCAGCCGGAAGGACCCATCGAACACTGAAGCTTTCTTT. It yields the protein CASSRKDPSNTEAFF.

This clonotype showed up just a few times. This sequence joins TRBV6-5 and TRBJ2-6; the D gene is possibly TRBD2 (5 bases). Deletions cut 5 bases from V and 0 bases from J, with 8 bases between. The CDR3 contains 15 residues. The germline CDR1 and CDR2 sequences are MNHEY and SVGAGI. CDR3 DNA: TGTGCCAGCAGTACACGGGACTCTGGGGCCAACGTCCTGACTTTC. Encoded protein: CASSTRDSGANVLTF.

J is TRBJ2-2 and V is TRBV2; D gene uncertain. Germline V gives CDR1 SNHLY, CDR2 FYNNEI. The CDR3 is 13 amino acids. Between the trimmed V and J ends, which lost 3 bases and 10 bases, there was a span of 12 bases. In DNA form, the CDR3 reads TGTGCCAGCAGTGAGATGGGATTTGAGGAGCTGTTTTTT. Translation gives CASSEMGFEELFF.

J is TRBJ1-5 and V is TRBV19; no clear D. The germline V gene encodes CDR1 LNHDA and CDR2 SQIVND (reference sequence). This CDR3 comprises 15 residues. V was cut by 6 bases and J by 1 base, with 13 bases left in between. The CDR3: CASSATSGSNQPQHF. The CDR3 bases are TGTGCCAGTAGCGCTACTTCGGGAAGCAATCAGCCCCAGCATTTT.

This clonotype was recorded at least ten times. This chain links TRBV7-2 with TRBJ1-2; tentatively, D is TRBD1 (6 bases). Germline assignment: CDR1 SGHTA and CDR2 FQGNSA. With 2 bases removed from V and 4 bases from J, the gap between germline ends came to 17 bases. CDR3 length: 16 amino acids. The CDR3 DNA follows: TGTGCCAGCAGCTTAAGGGGCAGGGGAGATAGCTATGGCTACACCTTC. This gives the protein CASSLRGRGDSYGYTF.

This clonotype appeared once. The rearrangement links TRBV20-1 to TRBJ1-1; no definite D call. The CDR3 runs to 14 residues. In germline, CDR1 is DFQATT, CDR2 SNEGSKA (reference sequence). Trimming took 0 bases from V and 0 from J, leaving 8 bases between them. The CDR3 loop is CSARDRRLNTEAFF. CDR3 DNA: TGCAGTGCTAGAGATCGACGGCTGAACACTGAAGCTTTCTTT.

This clonotype was seen many times. This chain connects TRBV7-2 to TRBJ1-1, with 10 bases identical to TRBD1. This CDR3 has 13 residues. CDR1 and CDR2 (germline): SGHTA, FQGNSA. J gave up 12 bases and V 5 bases, and 9 bases lay outside the gene matches. As DNA, the CDR3 is TGTGCCAGCAGCCGAGACAGGGGGCGAACGTCTTTCTTT. It encodes CASSRDRGRTSFF. Together with reference TRBV7-2 and TRBJ1-1, the CDR3 gives the full variable domain: GAGVSQSPSNKVTEKGKDVELRCDPISGHTALYWYRQSLGQGLEFLIYFQGNSAPDKSGLPSDRFSAERTGGSVSTLTIQRTQQEDSAVYLCASSRDRGRTSFFGQGTRLTVV.

This clonotype occurred many times. The chain is built from TRBV7-8 and TRBJ1-1; D is uncertain. V lost 8 bases, J lost 3 bases, and 22 bases lay in between. Germline CDR1 reads SGHVS; CDR2 reads FQNEAQ. This CDR3 has 16 amino acids. This chain's CDR3 is CASQLDWPSRDTEAFF. The CDR3 nucleotides read TGTGCCAGCCAGCTTGACTGGCCCTCGCGGGACACTGAAGCTTTCTTT.

This clonotype was counted a few times. The chain is built from TRBV4-2 and TRBJ1-1; 10 bases agree with TRBD1. V shed 1 base and J 3 bases; nucleotides not matched to a gene: 11. The CDR3 spans 18 residues. Germline CDR1 reads LGHNA; CDR2 reads YNFKEQ. The CDR3 coding sequence is TGTGCCAGCAGCCAAGGCCCGGGACAGGGGAACGTGTACACTGAAGCTTTCTTT. Translating gives CASSQGPGQGNVYTEAFF.

This clonotype showed up just a few times. The J gene is TRBJ2-2, the V gene TRBV7-2; no reliable D call. CDR1 and CDR2 from the germline V gene are SGHTA and FQGNSA. The CDR3 length is 14 residues. V was cut by 4 bases and J by 6 bases, with 12 bases left in between. The CDR3 here is CASSSGVASGELFF. In DNA, the CDR3 is TGTGCCAGCAGCTCAGGAGTGGCTTCCGGGGAGCTGTTTTTT. Based on the CDR3 plus reference TRBV7-2 and TRBJ2-2, the full variable domain is GAGVSQSPSNKVTEKGKDVELRCDPISGHTALYWYRQSLGQGLEFLIYFQGNSAPDKSGLPSDRFSAERTGGSVSTLTIQRTQQEDSAVYLCASSSGVASGELFFGEGSRLTVL.

J is TRBJ2-7 and V is TRBV4-1; maybe TRBD1 (6 bases). Germline V lookup: CDR1 MGHRA, CDR2 YSYEKL. The CDR3 is made up of 16 amino acids. Trimming took 4 bases from V and 0 from J, leaving 16 bases between them. CDR3 amino acids: CASSLNEWDTSYEQYF. The CDR3 nucleotides are TGCGCCAGCAGCCTAAACGAGTGGGACACCTCCTACGAGCAGTACTTC.

This clonotype has just a few counts. The chain combines TRBV29-1 with TRBJ1-4, with no clear D. The CDR3 is 13 amino acids. The germline V gene has CDR1 SQVTM and CDR2 ANQGSEA. V was trimmed by 7 bases and J by 0 bases, leaving 9 bases between them. CDR3 loop: CSGKRATNEKLFF. DNA of the CDR3: TGCAGCGGGAAGCGGGCAACTAATGAAAAACTGTTTTTT.

With regard to this clonotype: This may arise from a read error, as a much more abundant clone is one base away. The rearrangement uses TRBV7-2 and TRBJ2-4; D remains ambiguous. The DNA matches TRBJ2-1 better at its end, which makes the J call doubtful. This CDR3 has 14 amino acids. Germline V gives CDR1 SGHTA, CDR2 FQGNSA. CDR3 amino acids: CASSLLLAKNIQFF. For the CDR3, the DNA is TGTGCCAGCAGCTTACTGTTAGCCAAAAACATTCAGTTCTTC.

V and J are TRBV2 and TRBJ2-2, with 7 bases fitting TRBD1. Germline values: CDR1 SNHLY, CDR2 FYNNEI. This CDR3 is 15 amino acids long. V was clipped by 7 bases and J by 5 bases; unmatched bases: 10. The CDR3 coding sequence is TGTGCCAGCACGAAGGACAGGATCTGGACCGGGGAGCTGTTTTTT. It encodes CASTKDRIWTGELFF. Full variable domain (rest looked up from reference TRBV2 and TRBJ2-2): EPEVTQTPSHQVTQMGQEVILRCVPISNHLYFYWYRQILGQKVEFLVSFYNNEISEKSEIFDDQFSVERPDGSNFTLKIRSTKLEDSAMYFCASTKDRIWTGELFFGEGSRLTVL.

The gene calls are TRBV7-2 and TRBJ2-7; 13 positions agree with TRBD2. CDR1 and CDR2 (germline): SGHTA, FQGNSA. The J segment lost 4 bases and the V segment lost 1 base, leaving 4 bases of the junction unmatched. The CDR3 runs 16 residues. The DNA of the CDR3 is TGTGCCAGCAGCTTAGAAGGGACTAGCGGGACTTACGAGCAGTACTTC. The encoded protein is CASSLEGTSGTYEQYF.

This clonotype appeared a few times. The rearrangement uses TRBV11-2 and TRBJ2-7, with D possibly being TRBD1 or TRBD2 (5 bases each). Trimming removed 0 bases at V and 3 bases at J, with 9 bases between. CDR3 length: 14 residues. Germline lookup yields CDR1 SGHAT and CDR2 FQNNGV. CDR3 protein: CASSLEFGGYEQYF. The CDR3 DNA sequence: TGTGCCAGCAGCTTAGAATTTGGGGGCTACGAGCAGTACTTC.

This CDR3 reads CASSFVGRVAEKLFF. As DNA, the CDR3 is TGTGCCAGCAGCTTCGTCGGCAGGGTTGCTGAAAAACTGTTTTTT. This chain links TRBV7-6 with TRBJ1-4; TRBD1 might be the D (5 bases). Trimming cost V 3 bases and J 7 bases, with 15 bases left between them. The CDR3 has 15 amino acids. In germline, CDR1 is SGHVS, CDR2 FNYEAQ.

V usage is TRBV14 and J usage is TRBJ1-1; no reliable D call. The CDR3 runs to 13 residues. Germline V lookup: CDR1 SGHDN, CDR2 FVKESK. Between the trimmed V and J ends, which lost 5 bases and 8 bases, there was a span of 15 bases. In nucleotides, the CDR3 is TGTGCCAGCAGCATGATATCCGGGGTCGAAGCTTTCTTT. Its protein is CASSMISGVEAFF.

This clonotype came up many times. The genes are TRBV7-2 and TRBJ2-7, with unresolved D. V was pared by 5 bases and J by 3 bases, with 8 bases between. CDR3 length: 12 residues. The germline CDR1 and CDR2 sequences are SGHTA and FQGNSA. CDR3 sequence reads: CASSPWDYEQYF. The CDR3 nucleotides are TGTGCCAGCAGCCCCTGGGACTACGAGCAGTACTTC.

This chain links TRBV7-2 with TRBJ2-1, with D possibly TRBD2 on 6 matching bases. The CDR3 contains 13 residues. Germline V gene data show CDR1 as SGHTA and CDR2 as FQGNSA. Trimming pared 4 bases from V and 9 bases from J, leaving 13 bases between. The DNA of the CDR3 is TGTGCCAGCAGCTCGCAGACTAGGGCTGAGCAGTTCTTC. Translation gives CASSSQTRAEQFF.

The chain combines TRBV5-4 with TRBJ1-2; D gene uncertain. Germline values: CDR1 SGHNT, CDR2 YYREEE (reference sequence). The V gene lost 4 bases and the J gene lost 3 bases, with 13 bases spanning the gap. The CDR3 runs to 14 residues. The CDR3: CASSAPGQDYGYTF. CDR3 nucleotide sequence: TGTGCCAGCAGCGCACCGGGCCAAGACTATGGCTACACCTTC.

The genes are TRBV7-2 and TRBJ1-2; D is undetermined. The CDR3 has 14 residues. Between the trimmed V and J ends, which lost 5 bases and 8 bases, there was a span of 18 bases. Germline-derived CDR1 and CDR2 are SGHTA and FQGNSA. The DNA of the CDR3 is TGTGCCAGCAGCAAGGTCTATGGGGAGAACGGCTACACCTTC. It codes for CASSKVYGENGYTF.

This clonotype was picked up many times. This chain connects TRBV7-2 to TRBJ1-3; possible D gene TRBD1, 5 bases. Looked up from germline, CDR1 is SGHTA and CDR2 is FQGNSA. V lost 0 bases to trimming and J lost 0 bases, with 9 bases between them. CDR3 length: 16 amino acids. The CDR3 loop reads CASSLASGYSGNTIYF. The CDR3 coding sequence is TGTGCCAGCAGCTTAGCGTCAGGGTACTCTGGAAACACCATATATTTT.

Only a few counts were recorded for this clonotype. J is TRBJ2-3 and V is TRBV11-2, with a tentative D call TRBD2 (7 bases). Germline V gene lookup returns CDR1 SGHAT and CDR2 FQNNGV. The CDR3 has 18 amino acids. V shed 3 bases and J shed 0 bases, with 19 bases lying between them. CDR3 in amino acids: CASSFEWGLADSTDTQYF. DNA of the CDR3: TGTGCCAGCAGCTTCGAATGGGGGCTAGCGGATAGCACAGATACGCAGTATTTT.

This clonotype occurred many times. This chain uses TRBV7-2 with TRBJ2-3, with 9 bases fitting TRBD1. The V gene end was trimmed by 3 bases and the J gene end by 6 bases; junction bases not matched to a gene: 4. The CDR3 sequence is 14 residues long. The V gene's germline CDR1 is SGHTA and CDR2 FQGNSA. The CDR3 region is CASSLDRGWDTQYF. CDR3 bases: TGTGCCAGCAGCTTGGACAGGGGCTGGGATACGCAGTATTTT.